Below, 13 T cell receptor beta chains from the same sample are listed, as sequenced in a study of CD8+CD57+ T cells in acquired aplastic anemia. For CDR3 and TCR beta VDJ profiling, genomic DNA was the template used. TCRdb redid the calling of the reads with MiXCR, one entry per CDR3 protein. The table records some 220,000 distinct CDR3 sequences, 34% of them present only once. What was sequenced was sorted CD4+, CD8+, or CD8+CD57+ T cells (not recorded which) from PBMCs. Every receptor here comes from a human donor in good health, serving as a control.

In regard to this clonotype: A clone one base away is much larger, so this may be a read error. This chain links TRBV2 with TRBJ1-1; D gene ambiguous. CDR1 is SNHLY, CDR2 FYNNEI, per germline. CDR3 size: 11 residues. CDR3 loop: CAGKMNAEAFF. The CDR3 region has the DNA TGTGCCGGAAAAATGAACGCTGAAGCTTTCTTT.

This clonotype has a count of ten or more. The rearrangement joins TRBV20-1 to TRBJ1-1, with D unclear. Trimming pared 5 bases from V and 5 bases from J, leaving 9 bases between. Looked up from germline, CDR1 is DFQATT and CDR2 is SNEGSKA (reference sequence). The CDR3 spans 11 residues. Here the CDR3 reads CSAPNPTEAFF. The CDR3 nucleotides read TGCAGTGCTCCTAACCCGACTGAAGCTTTCTTT.

The chain couples TRBV7-9 to TRBJ2-7; 7 nucleotides align to TRBD1. Germline V CDR1 and CDR2: SEHNR, FQNEAQ (reference sequence). V shed 0 bases and J 7 bases; nucleotides not matched to a gene: 6. CDR3 length: 14 amino acids. The CDR3 loop reads CASSLAWDSSEQYF. In nucleotides, the CDR3 is TGTGCCAGCAGCTTAGCGTGGGACAGCTCGGAGCAGTACTTC.

This clonotype occurred many times. The chain employs TRBV4-1 and TRBJ1-6, with D possibly being TRBD1 (5 bases). Germline V CDR1 and CDR2: MGHRA, YSYEKL. The CDR3 sequence is 17 residues long. The ends were cut back, 1 base at V and 1 base at J, with 11 bases in the middle. The CDR3 DNA reads as TGCGCCAGCAGCCAAGGGCCAGGGTCTTCCTATAATTCACCCCTCCACTTT. The encoded protein is CASSQGPGSSYNSPLHF.

Many counts were recorded for this clonotype. The chain couples TRBV10-3 to TRBJ1-3; D is possibly TRBD1 (5 bases). Trimming shortened V by 4 bases and J by 2 bases, and 18 bases separated the two germline ends. This CDR3 has 17 residues. Germline CDR1 ENHRY, CDR2 SYGVKD. CDR3 in amino acids: CAISGAPMTAPGNTIYF. The CDR3 DNA follows: TGTGCCATCAGTGGGGCCCCCATGACAGCACCTGGAAACACCATATATTTT.

At least ten counts were recorded for this clonotype. Here the CDR3 DNA reads TGTGCCAGCAGCTCCGGACGGAGGGAGGGAGGCTACACCTTC. It codes for CASSSGRREGGYTF. The chain has TRBV7-9 and TRBJ1-2; no firm D call. CDR3 length: 14 residues. Germline lookup yields CDR1 SEHNR and CDR2 FQNEAQ (reference sequence). Trimming pared 4 bases from V and 8 bases from J, leaving 17 bases between.

With respect to this clonotype: A read error may explain this, as a much larger clone is one base away. The V call is TRBV20-1, the J call TRBJ1-5, with 9 bases identical to TRBD1. The CDR3 consists of 14 residues. Germline CDR1 DFQATT, CDR2 SNEGSKA (reference sequence). DNA of the CDR3: TGCAGTACTAGAGGGGACAGGGTGGGACAGCCCCAGCATTTT. Encoded protein: CSTRGDRVGQPQHF.

This clonotype was detected many times. The chain combines TRBV20-1 with TRBJ2-7; 9 bases fit TRBD1. V shed 3 bases, J shed 2 bases, and the junction held 5 bases outside the gene matches. Germline lookup yields CDR1 DFQATT and CDR2 SNEGSKA (reference sequence). This CDR3 comprises 14 residues. CDR3 coding DNA: TGCAGTGCTAGTCGGGACAGGGATCCCTACGAGCAGTACTTC. Translated, it gives CSASRDRDPYEQYF.

The V and J genes are TRBV5-5 and TRBJ2-7, with D possibly TRBD1 on 6 matching bases. This CDR3 comprises 15 residues. V was shortened by 6 bases and J by 2 bases, with 18 bases between the two germline ends. The germline gives CDR1 SGHKS, CDR2 YYEKEE (reference sequence). In DNA form, the CDR3 reads TGTGCCAGCACTTCCCACAGGGAGTCAACCTACGAGCAGTACTTC. It is translated as CASTSHRESTYEQYF.

Comments on this clonotype: A much more abundant neighbour one base away suggests this may be a read error. The chain joins TRBV2 to TRBJ2-5; 7 bases match TRBD1. The CDR3 runs to 14 residues. Germline CDR1 is SNHLY and CDR2 is FYNNEI. CDR3 sequence reads: CASRPMGTEEAQYF. The CDR3 DNA reads TGTGCCAGCAGGCCCATGGGGACAGAAGAGGCCCAGTACTTC. The full variable domain, in which reference TRBV2 and TRBJ2-5 provide the parts outside the CDR3, is EPEVTQTPSHQVTQMGQEVILRCVPISNHLYFYWYRQILGQKVEFLVSFYNNEISEKSEIFDDQFSVERPDGSNFTLKIRSTKLEDSAMYFCASRPMGTEEAQYFGPGTRLLVL.

The chain links TRBV7-2 to TRBJ1-1; D remains ambiguous. The V gene lost 5 bases and the J gene lost 5 bases, with 18 bases spanning the gap. The germline CDR1 and CDR2 sequences are SGHTA and FQGNSA. This CDR3 spans 15 amino acids. The CDR3 coding sequence is TGTGCCAGCAGCACCCGAGGAAGCCCGGGGACTGAAGCTTTCTTT. It specifies CASSTRGSPGTEAFF.

In regard to this clonotype: A much larger clone differs from this one at a single base, so this may be a read error. This rearrangement joins TRBV19 to TRBJ2-3, with D unclear. The CDR3 is 14 amino acids. The germline CDR1 and CDR2 sequences are LNHDA and SQIVND (reference sequence). Deletions cut 10 bases from V and 5 bases from J, with 19 bases between. This CDR3 is CATSPDPGRDTQYF. CDR3 coding DNA: TGTGCCACCTCCCCGGACCCCGGTCGAGATACGCAGTATTTT.

This clonotype was observed many times. V and J are TRBV12-3 or TRBV12-4 and TRBJ1-2; D is undetermined. V dropped 3 bases and J dropped 3 bases, with 5 bases sitting between them. The length of the CDR3 is 12 residues. The CDR3 loop reads CASSLQDYGYTF. DNA for the CDR3: TGTGCCAGCAGTTTGCAGGACTATGGCTACACCTTC.